The 14 T cell receptor beta chains presented below share a single source sample, sequenced in a study of blood T cell repertoires in COVID-19. The data were produced by immunoSEQ multiplex PCR, yet TCRdb's version contains in-frame clones alone and is incomplete. The sample holds roughly 160,000 clones, approximately 86% seen once. The sample comprised peripheral blood. The receptors derive from a man in his sixties with COVID-19, enrolled during active disease.

Worth noting for this clone: Different DNA sequences within this sample yield the same CDR3. V usage is TRBV7-9 and J usage is TRBJ2-7, with D tentatively TRBD1 (6 bases). CDR1 and CDR2 from the germline V gene are SEHNR and FQNEAQ (reference sequence). Trimming left V 1 base short and J 2 bases short, with 9 bases between. CDR3 size: 14 residues. DNA of the CDR3: TGTGCCAGCAGCTTAGGGCAGGGGACCTACGAGCAGTACTTC. Its protein product is CASSLGQGTYEQYF.

This clone was observed once. The V gene is TRBV7-2, the J gene TRBJ2-1; TRBD2 might be the D (5 bases). The length of the CDR3 is 14 residues. Germline V gene data show CDR1 as SGHTA and CDR2 as FQGNSA. The germline V and J ends were trimmed by 1 base and 8 bases, with 12 bases remaining between them. In DNA, the CDR3 is TGTGCCAGCAGCTTAGAAGGTCCGGGGTATGAGCAGTTCTTC. Translated: CASSLEGPGYEQFF.

This clone was seen a single time. The chain links TRBV24-1 to TRBJ2-2; 7 nucleotides agree with TRBD1. Germline trimming cut 6 bases from V and 6 bases from J; bases unmatched to any gene: 6. The CDR3 contains 14 residues. Germline lookup yields CDR1 KGHDR and CDR2 SFDVKD. CDR3 in amino acids: CATSIGQAPGELFF. CDR3 DNA: TGTGCCACCAGTATCGGACAGGCCCCCGGGGAGCTGTTTTTT.

This clone has just one count. The chain carries TRBV27 and TRBJ1-1, with 8 bases lining up with TRBD1. The CDR3 has 16 residues. V was pared by 0 bases and J by 4 bases, with 7 bases of the junction left unmatched. Germline lookup yields CDR1 MNHEY and CDR2 SMNVEV (reference sequence). The CDR3 DNA is TGTGCCAGCAGTTTATCGCAGGGGGCGCAAGGCACTGAAGCTTTCTTT. Translation: CASSLSQGAQGTEAFF.

V is TRBV3-1 (or the pseudogene TRBV3-2) and J is TRBJ1-6; 9 nucleotides align to TRBD1. The J segment lost 14 bases and the V segment lost 5 bases, leaving 7 bases of the junction unmatched. There are 13 residues in the CDR3. The germline V gene has CDR1 LGHDT and CDR2 YNNKEL (reference sequence). DNA for the CDR3: TGTGCCAGCAGCTCAGGACAGGGGAGTTCCCTCCACTTT. It translates to CASSSGQGSSLHF.

The V call is TRBV10-3, the J call TRBJ2-7, with 7 positions matching TRBD1. Germline values: CDR1 ENHRY, CDR2 SYGVKD. V shed 7 bases, J shed 6 bases, and the junction held 12 bases outside the gene matches. There are 14 residues in the CDR3. As DNA, the CDR3 is TGTGCCATCAAGCCAACGGGACAGCTTATCGAGCAGTACTTC. It codes for CAIKPTGQLIEQYF.

The rearrangement links TRBV27 to TRBJ2-7; 9 nucleotides line up with TRBD1. Unmatched junction bases numbered 7, after V lost 10 bases and J lost 6 bases. The CDR3 has 12 residues. Germline V gene sequence: CDR1 MNHEY, CDR2 SMNVEV (reference sequence). The CDR3 nucleotides read TGTGCCATGGACAGGGGAGGGCTCGAGCAGTACTTC. This codes for CAMDRGGLEQYF.

The rearrangement uses TRBV7-2 and TRBJ1-3; D unclear. This CDR3 spans 14 amino acids. Trimming took 5 bases from V and 2 from J, leaving 10 bases between them. Germline V gives CDR1 SGHTA, CDR2 FQGNSA. The CDR3, as DNA: TGTGCCAGCAGCGTCGACATTACTGGAAACACCATATATTTT. As protein: CASSVDITGNTIYF.

J is TRBJ1-2 and V is TRBV18, with 7 bases fitting TRBD1. This CDR3 comprises 14 residues. The V segment lost 4 bases and the J segment 0 bases; nucleotides outside the gene matches: 2. From germline, CDR1 is KGHSH and CDR2 LQKENI. Here the CDR3 reads CASSRDSSNYGYTF. Written as DNA, the CDR3 is TGTGCCAGCTCACGGGACAGCTCTAACTATGGCTACACCTTC. Variable domain in full (rest from reference TRBV18 and TRBJ1-2): NAGVMQNPRHLVRRRGQEARLRCSPMKGHSHVYWYRQLPEEGLKFMVYLQKENIIDESGMPKERFSAEFPKEGPSILRIQQVVRGDSAAYFCASSRDSSNYGYTFGSGTRLTVV.

This clone appeared a single time. The genes are TRBV7-9 and TRBJ1-3; D remains ambiguous. The CDR3 is made up of 15 amino acids. From germline, CDR1 is SEHNR and CDR2 FQNEAQ (reference sequence). V was cut by 5 bases and J by 0 bases, with 11 bases left in between. This CDR3 reads CASSITENSGNTIYF. For the CDR3, the DNA is TGTGCCAGCAGCATTACAGAAAACTCTGGAAACACCATATATTTT.

The chain links TRBV7-2 to TRBJ2-6, with TRBD2 as a possible D gene (5 bases). CDR1 and CDR2 from the germline V gene are SGHTA and FQGNSA. There are 17 residues in the CDR3. V lost 1 base to trimming and J lost 0 bases, with 10 bases between them. CDR3 coding DNA: TGTGCCAGCAGCTTAGTTTCGGGGAGCTCTGGGGCCAACGTCCTGACTTTC. Protein sequence: CASSLVSGSSGANVLTF.

The rearrangement uses TRBV7-9 and TRBJ1-4; D is undetermined. Looked up from germline, CDR1 is SEHNR and CDR2 is FQNEAQ (reference sequence). Trimming removed 1 base at V and 6 bases at J, with 9 bases between. CDR3 size: 14 residues. The CDR3 nucleotides are TGTGCCAGCAGCTTAGGTGGGCAGGATGAAAAACTGTTTTTT. It translates to CASSLGGQDEKLFF.

This chain connects TRBV6-1 to TRBJ2-7; D ambiguous. From germline, CDR1 is MNHNS and CDR2 SASEGT. This CDR3 has 14 residues. Trimming cost V 2 bases and J 5 bases, with 13 bases left between them. CDR3 residues: CASSERRQFDEQYF. CDR3 coding DNA: TGTGCCAGCAGTGAACGGCGGCAGTTCGACGAGCAGTACTTC.

This chain links TRBV5-8 with TRBJ1-4; no firm D call. The length of the CDR3 is 15 residues. Between the trimmed V and J ends, which lost 4 bases and 1 base, there was a span of 11 bases. Germline V gives CDR1 SGHTS, CDR2 YDEGEE. The CDR3 nucleotides read TGTGCCAGCAGCCGGTCGAGGCTAACTAATGAAAAACTGTTTTTT. Translating it yields CASSRSRLTNEKLFF.